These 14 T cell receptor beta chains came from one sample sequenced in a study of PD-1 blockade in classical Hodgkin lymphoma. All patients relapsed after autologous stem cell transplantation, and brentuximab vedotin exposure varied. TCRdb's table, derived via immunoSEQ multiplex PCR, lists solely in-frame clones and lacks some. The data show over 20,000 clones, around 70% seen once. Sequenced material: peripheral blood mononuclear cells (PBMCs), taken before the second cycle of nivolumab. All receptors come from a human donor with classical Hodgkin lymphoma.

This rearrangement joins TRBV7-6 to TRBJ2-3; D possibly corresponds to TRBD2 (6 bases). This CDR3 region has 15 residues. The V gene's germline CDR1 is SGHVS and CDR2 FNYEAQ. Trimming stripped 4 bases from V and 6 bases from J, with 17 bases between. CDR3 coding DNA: TGTGCCAGCAGCTCTGGACTAAGGGACTTCGATACGCAGTATTTT. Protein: CASSSGLRDFDTQYF.

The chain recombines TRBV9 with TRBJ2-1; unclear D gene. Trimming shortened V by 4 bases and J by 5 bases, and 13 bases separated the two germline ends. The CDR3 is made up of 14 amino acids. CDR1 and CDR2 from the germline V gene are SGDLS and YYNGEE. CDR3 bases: TGTGCCAGCAGCTTCCCGGGCGGTAACAATGAGCAGTTCTTC. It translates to CASSFPGGNNEQFF.

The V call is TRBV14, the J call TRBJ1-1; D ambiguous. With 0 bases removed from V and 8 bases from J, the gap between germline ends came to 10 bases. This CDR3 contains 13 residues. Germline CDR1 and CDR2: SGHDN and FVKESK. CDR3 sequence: CASSQDAGWEAFF. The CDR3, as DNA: TGTGCCAGCAGCCAAGATGCGGGGTGGGAAGCTTTCTTT.

For the CDR3, the DNA is TGCGCCAGCAGCCACGGACTAGCGGGAGGCAACGGATTGGGCAATGAGCAGTTCTTC. As protein: CASSHGLAGGNGLGNEQFF. The V and J genes are TRBV5-1 and TRBJ2-1; 14 bases line up with TRBD2. The germline CDR1 and CDR2 sequences are SGHRS and YFSETQ. Germline trimming cut 4 bases from V and 6 bases from J; bases unmatched to any gene: 15. The CDR3 spans 19 residues. The entire variable domain, with the rest obtained from reference TRBV5-1 and TRBJ2-1, is as follows: KAGVTQTPRYLIKTRGQQVTLSCSPISGHRSVSWYQQTPGQGLQFLFEYFSETQRNKGNFPGRFSGRQFSNSRSEMNVSTLELGDSALYLCASSHGLAGGNGLGNEQFFGPGTRLTVL.

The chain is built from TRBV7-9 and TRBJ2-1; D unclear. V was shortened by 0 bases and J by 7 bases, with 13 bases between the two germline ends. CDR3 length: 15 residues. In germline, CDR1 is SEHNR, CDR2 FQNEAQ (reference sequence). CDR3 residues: CASSLAVDSGNEQFF. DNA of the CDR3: TGTGCCAGCAGCTTAGCCGTTGATTCCGGAAATGAGCAGTTCTTC.

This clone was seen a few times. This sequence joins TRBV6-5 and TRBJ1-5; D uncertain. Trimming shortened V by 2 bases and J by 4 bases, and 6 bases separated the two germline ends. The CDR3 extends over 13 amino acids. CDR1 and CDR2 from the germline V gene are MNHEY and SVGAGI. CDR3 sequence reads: CASSYAKNQPQHF. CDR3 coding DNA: TGTGCCAGCAGTTACGCCAAGAATCAGCCCCAGCATTTT.

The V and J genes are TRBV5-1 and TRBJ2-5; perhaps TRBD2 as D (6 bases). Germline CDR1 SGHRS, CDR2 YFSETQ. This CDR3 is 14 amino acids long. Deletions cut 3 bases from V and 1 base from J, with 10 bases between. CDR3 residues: CASSSGDPQETQYF. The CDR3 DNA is TGCGCCAGCAGCTCGGGGGACCCCCAAGAGACCCAGTACTTC.

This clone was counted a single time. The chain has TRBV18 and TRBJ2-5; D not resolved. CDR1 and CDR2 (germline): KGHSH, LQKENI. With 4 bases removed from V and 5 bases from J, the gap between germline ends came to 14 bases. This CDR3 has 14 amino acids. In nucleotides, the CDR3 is TGTGCCAGCTCACGCAACCTAGTTCAGGAGACCCAGTACTTC. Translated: CASSRNLVQETQYF.

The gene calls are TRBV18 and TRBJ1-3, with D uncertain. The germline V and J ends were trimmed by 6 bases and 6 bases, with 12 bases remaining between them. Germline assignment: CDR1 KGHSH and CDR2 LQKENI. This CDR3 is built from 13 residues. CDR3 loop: CASSPSGENTIYF. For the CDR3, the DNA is TGTGCCAGCTCGCCATCGGGTGAAAACACCATATATTTT.

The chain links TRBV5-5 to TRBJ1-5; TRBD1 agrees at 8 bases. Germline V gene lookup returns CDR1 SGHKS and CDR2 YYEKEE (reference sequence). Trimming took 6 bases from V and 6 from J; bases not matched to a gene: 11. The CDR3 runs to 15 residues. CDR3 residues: CASTLDGQGFQPQHF. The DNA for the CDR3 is TGTGCCAGCACCCTAGACGGACAGGGTTTTCAGCCCCAGCATTTT.

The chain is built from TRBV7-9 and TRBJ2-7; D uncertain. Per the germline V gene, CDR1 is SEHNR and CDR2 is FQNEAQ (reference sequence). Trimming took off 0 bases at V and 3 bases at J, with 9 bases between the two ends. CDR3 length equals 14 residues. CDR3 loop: CASSLAAIDYEQYF. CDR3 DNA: TGTGCCAGCAGCTTAGCGGCAATAGACTACGAGCAGTACTTC. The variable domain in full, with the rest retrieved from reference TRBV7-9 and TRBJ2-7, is DTGVSQNPRHKITKRGQNVTFRCDPISEHNRLYWYRQTLGQGPEFLTYFQNEAQLEKSRLLSDRFSAERPKGSFSTLEIQRTEQGDSAMYLCASSLAAIDYEQYFGPGTRLTVT.

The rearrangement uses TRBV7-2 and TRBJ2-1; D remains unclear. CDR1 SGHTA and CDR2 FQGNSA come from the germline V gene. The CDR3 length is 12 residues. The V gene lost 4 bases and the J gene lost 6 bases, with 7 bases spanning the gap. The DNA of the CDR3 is TGTGCCAGCAGCTCCCAGTTCAATGAGCAGTTCTTC. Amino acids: CASSSQFNEQFF.

CDR3 bases: TGTGCCATCAGTGAGTCGATGGGGGGAGAGCAGTTCTTC. Its protein product is CAISESMGGEQFF. The chain joins TRBV10-3 to TRBJ2-1; D possibly corresponds to TRBD2 (6 bases). Trimming shortened V by 0 bases and J by 10 bases, and 10 bases separated the two germline ends. Germline values: CDR1 ENHRY, CDR2 SYGVKD. The CDR3 covers 13 residues.

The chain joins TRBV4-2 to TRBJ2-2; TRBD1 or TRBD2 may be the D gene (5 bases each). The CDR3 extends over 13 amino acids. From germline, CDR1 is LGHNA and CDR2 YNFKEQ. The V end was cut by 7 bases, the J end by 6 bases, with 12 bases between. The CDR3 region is CASTQLGAGELFF. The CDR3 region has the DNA TGTGCCAGCACCCAGTTGGGGGCCGGGGAGCTGTTTTTT.